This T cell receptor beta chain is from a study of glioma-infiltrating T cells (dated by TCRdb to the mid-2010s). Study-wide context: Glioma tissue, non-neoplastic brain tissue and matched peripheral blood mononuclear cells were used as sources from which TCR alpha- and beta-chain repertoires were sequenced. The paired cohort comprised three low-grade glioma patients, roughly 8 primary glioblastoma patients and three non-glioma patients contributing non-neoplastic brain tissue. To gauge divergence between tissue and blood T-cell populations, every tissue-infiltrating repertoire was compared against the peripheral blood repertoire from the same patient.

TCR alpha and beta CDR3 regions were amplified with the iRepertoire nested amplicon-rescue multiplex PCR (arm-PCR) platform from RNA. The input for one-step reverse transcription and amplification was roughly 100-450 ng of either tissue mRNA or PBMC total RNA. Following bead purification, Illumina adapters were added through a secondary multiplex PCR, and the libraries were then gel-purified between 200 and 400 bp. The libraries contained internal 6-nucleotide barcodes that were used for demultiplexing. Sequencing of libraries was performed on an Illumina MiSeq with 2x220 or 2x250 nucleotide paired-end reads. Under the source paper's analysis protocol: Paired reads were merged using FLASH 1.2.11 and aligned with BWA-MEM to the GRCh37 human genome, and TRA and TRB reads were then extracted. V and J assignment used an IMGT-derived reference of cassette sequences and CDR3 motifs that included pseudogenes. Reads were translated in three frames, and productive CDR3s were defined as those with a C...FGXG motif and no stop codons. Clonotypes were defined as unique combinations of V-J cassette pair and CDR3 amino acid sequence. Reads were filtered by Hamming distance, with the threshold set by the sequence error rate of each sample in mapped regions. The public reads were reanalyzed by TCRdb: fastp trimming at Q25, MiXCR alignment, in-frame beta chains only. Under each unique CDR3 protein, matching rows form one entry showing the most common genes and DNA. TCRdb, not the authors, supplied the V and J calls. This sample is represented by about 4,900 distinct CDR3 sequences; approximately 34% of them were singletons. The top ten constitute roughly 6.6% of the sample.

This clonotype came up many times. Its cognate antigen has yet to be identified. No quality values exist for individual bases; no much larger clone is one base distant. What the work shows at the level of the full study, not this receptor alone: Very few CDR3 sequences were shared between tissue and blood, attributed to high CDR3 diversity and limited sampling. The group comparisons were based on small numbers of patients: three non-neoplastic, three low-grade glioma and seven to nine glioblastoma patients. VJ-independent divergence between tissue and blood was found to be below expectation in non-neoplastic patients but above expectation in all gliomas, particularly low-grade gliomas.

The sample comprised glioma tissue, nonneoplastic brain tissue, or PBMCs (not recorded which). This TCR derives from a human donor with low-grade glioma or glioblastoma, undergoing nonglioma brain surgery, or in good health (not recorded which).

The DNA is TGTGCCAGCAGTGAGACCCTCCAAGAGACCCAGTACTTC. Its coded protein is CASSETLQETQYF. The receptor chain draws on TRBV2 and TRBJ2-5; no D gene can be assigned with confidence. Taken from the germline V gene, the CDR1 and CDR2 loops are SNHLY and FYNNEI. The CDR3 starts with the cysteine, ends with the phenylalanine, and has 13 residues. The kept DNA is CDR3 alone, 39 bases in frame from the first base. V is reduced by 3 bases and J by 1 base, leaving a spacing of 6 bases between them.